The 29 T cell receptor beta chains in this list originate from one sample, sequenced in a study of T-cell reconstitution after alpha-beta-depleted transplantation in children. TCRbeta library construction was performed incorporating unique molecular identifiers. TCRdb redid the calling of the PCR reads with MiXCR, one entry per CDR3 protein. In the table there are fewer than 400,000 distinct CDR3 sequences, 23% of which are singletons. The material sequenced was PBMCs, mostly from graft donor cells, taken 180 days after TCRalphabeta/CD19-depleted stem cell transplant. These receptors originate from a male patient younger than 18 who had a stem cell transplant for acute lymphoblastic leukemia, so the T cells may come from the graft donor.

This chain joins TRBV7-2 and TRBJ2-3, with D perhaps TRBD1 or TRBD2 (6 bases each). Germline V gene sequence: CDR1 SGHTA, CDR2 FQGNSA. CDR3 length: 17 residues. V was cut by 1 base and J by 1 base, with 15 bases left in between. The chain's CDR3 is CASSLGGGTRGTDTQYF. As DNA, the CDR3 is TGTGCCAGCAGCTTAGGTGGCGGGACAAGGGGCACAGATACGCAGTATTTT.

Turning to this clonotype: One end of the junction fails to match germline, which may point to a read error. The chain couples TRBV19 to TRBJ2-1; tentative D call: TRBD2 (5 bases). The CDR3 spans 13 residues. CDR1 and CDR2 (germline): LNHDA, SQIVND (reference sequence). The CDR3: CASSPRGLTPGIF. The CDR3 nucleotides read TGTGCCAGTAGCCCCCGAGGGCTCACCCCTGGGATCTTC.

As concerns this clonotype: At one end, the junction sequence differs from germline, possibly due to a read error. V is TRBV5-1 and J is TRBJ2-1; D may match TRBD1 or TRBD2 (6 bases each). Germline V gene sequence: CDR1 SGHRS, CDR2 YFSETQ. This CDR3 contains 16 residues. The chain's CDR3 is CDSSFGGPYSYNEQFF. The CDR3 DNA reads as TGCGACAGCAGCTTTGGGGGGCCATACTCCTACAATGAGCAGTTCTTC. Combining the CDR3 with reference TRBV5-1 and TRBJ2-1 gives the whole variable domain KAGVTQTPRYLIKTRGQQVTLSCSPISGHRSVSWYQQTPGQGLQFLFEYFSETQRNKGNFPGRFSGRQFSNSRSEMNVSTLELGDSALYLCDSSFGGPYSYNEQFFGPGTRLTVL.

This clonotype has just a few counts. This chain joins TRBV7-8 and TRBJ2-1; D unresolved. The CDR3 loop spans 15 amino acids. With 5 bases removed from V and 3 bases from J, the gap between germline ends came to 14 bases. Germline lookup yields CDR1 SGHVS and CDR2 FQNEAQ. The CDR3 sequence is CASSRGVLDYNEQFF. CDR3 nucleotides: TGTGCCAGCAGCCGTGGCGTTCTAGACTACAATGAGCAGTTCTTC.

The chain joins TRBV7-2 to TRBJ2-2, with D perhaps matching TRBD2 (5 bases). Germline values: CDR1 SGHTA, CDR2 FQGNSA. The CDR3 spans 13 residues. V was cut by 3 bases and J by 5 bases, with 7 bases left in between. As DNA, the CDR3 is TGTGCCAGCAGCTTTATAGCGACCGGGGAGCTGTTTTTT. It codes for CASSFIATGELFF.

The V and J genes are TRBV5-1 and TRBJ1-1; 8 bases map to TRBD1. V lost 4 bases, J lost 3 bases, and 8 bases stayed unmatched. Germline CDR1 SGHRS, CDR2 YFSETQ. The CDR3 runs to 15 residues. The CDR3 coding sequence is TGCGCCAGCAGCCCCCTGACAGGGGAGGACACTGAAGCTTTCTTT. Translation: CASSPLTGEDTEAFF. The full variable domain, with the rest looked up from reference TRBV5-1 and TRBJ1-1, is KAGVTQTPRYLIKTRGQQVTLSCSPISGHRSVSWYQQTPGQGLQFLFEYFSETQRNKGNFPGRFSGRQFSNSRSEMNVSTLELGDSALYLCASSPLTGEDTEAFFGQGTRLTVV.

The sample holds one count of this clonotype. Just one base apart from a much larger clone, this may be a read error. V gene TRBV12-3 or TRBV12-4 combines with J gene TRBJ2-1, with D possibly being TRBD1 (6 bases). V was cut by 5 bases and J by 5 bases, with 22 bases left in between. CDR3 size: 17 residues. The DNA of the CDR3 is TGTGCCAGCAGTCCGTTCCCAGGGGCGAACCTACACAATGAGCAGTTCTTC. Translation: CASSPFPGANLHNEQFF.

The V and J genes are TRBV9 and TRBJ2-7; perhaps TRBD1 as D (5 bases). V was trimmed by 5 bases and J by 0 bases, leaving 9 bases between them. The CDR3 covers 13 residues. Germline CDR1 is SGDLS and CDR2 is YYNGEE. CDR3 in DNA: TGTGCCAGCAGAGACGACAGCTCCTACGAGCAGTACTTC. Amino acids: CASRDDSSYEQYF.

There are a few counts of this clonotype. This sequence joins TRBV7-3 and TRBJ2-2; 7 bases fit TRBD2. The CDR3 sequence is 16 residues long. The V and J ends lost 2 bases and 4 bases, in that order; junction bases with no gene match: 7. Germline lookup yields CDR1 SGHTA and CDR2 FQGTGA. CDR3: CASSLRRTRTTGELFF. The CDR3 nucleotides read TGTGCCAGCAGCTTACGGAGGACTAGGACCACCGGGGAGCTGTTTTTT. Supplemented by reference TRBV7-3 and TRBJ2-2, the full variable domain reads GAGVSQTPSNKVTEKGKYVELRCDPISGHTALYWYRQSLGQGPEFLIYFQGTGAADDSGLPNDRFFAVRPEGSVSTLKIQRTERGDSAVYLCASSLRRTRTTGELFFGEGSRLTVL.

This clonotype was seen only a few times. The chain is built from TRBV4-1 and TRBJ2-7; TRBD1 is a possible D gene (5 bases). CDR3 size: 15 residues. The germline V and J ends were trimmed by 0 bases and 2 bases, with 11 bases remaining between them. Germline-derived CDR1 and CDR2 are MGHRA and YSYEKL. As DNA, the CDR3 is TGCGCCAGCAGCCAAGATGGGCGGACAACCTACGAGCAGTACTTC. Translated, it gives CASSQDGRTTYEQYF.

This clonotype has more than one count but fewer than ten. The CDR3 is CASSLIAPASGGYTF. CDR3 in DNA: TGTGCCAGCAGTTTAATTGCTCCGGCCTCGGGGGGCTACACCTTC. This chain joins TRBV28 and TRBJ1-2; D is undetermined. V lost 2 bases to trimming and J lost 8 bases, with 18 bases between them. The germline V gene encodes CDR1 MDHEN and CDR2 SYDVKM. The CDR3 spans 15 residues.

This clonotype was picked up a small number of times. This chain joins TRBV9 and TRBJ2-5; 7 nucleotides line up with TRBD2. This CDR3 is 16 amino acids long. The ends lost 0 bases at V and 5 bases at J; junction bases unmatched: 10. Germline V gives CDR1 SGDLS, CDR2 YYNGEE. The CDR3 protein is CASSVGASGDWETQYF. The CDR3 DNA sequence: TGTGCCAGCAGCGTAGGGGCTAGCGGTGATTGGGAGACCCAGTACTTC.

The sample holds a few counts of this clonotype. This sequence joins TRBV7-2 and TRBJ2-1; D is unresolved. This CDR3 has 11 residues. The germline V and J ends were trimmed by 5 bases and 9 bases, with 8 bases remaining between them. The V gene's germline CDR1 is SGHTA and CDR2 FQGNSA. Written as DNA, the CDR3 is TGTGCCAGCAGCCCCTTAGGTGAGCAGTTCTTC. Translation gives CASSPLGEQFF.

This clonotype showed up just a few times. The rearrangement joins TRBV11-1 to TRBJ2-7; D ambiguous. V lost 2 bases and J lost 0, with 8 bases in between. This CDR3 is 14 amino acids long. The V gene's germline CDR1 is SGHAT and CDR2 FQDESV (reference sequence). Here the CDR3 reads CASSLRRTSYEQYF. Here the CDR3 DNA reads TGTGCCAGCAGCTTACGGCGGACCTCCTACGAGCAGTACTTC.

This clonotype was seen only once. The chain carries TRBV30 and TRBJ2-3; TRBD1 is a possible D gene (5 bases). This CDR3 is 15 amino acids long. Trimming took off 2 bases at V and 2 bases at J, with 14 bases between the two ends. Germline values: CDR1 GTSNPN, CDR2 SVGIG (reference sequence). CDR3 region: CAWSTRQGYTDTQYF. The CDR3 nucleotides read TGTGCCTGGAGTACCCGGCAGGGCTACACAGATACGCAGTATTTT.

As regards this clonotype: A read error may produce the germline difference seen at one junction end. DNA for the CDR3: TGTGCCAGCAGTGACGGGGCAGCCCGGCTCGACTTC. Translated, it gives CASSDGAARLDF. The chain links TRBV2 to TRBJ2-5; D possibly uses TRBD1 or TRBD2 (5 bases each). Germline V gives CDR1 SNHLY, CDR2 FYNNEI. The CDR3 totals 12 residues.

Here the CDR3 DNA reads TGTGCCAGCAGCTTGGGTTGGACAGGGGCCGAGCAGTACTTC. Translation: CASSLGWTGAEQYF. The chain recombines TRBV7-2 with TRBJ2-7; 9 bases agree with TRBD1. Germline V gene lookup returns CDR1 SGHTA and CDR2 FQGNSA. This CDR3 contains 14 residues. With V trimmed by 3 bases and J by 6 bases, 6 bases remained unmatched.

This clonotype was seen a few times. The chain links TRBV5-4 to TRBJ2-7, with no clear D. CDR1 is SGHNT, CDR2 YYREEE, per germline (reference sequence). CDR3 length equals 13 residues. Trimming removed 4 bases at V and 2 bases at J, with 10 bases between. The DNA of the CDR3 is TGTGCCAGCAGCCAAGGAGCCACCTACGAGCAGTACTTC. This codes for CASSQGATYEQYF.

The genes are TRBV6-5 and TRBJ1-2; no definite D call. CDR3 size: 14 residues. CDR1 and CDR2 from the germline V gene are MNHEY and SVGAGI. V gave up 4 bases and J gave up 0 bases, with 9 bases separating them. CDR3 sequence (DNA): TGTGCCAGCAGTTCTATGGGTGCTAACTATGGCTACACCTTC. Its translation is CASSSMGANYGYTF.

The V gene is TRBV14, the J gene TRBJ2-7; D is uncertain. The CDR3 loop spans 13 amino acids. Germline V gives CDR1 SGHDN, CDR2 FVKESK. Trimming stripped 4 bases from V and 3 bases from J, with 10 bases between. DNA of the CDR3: TGTGCCAGCAGCCCGTACCCTGACTACGAGCAGTACTTC. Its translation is CASSPYPDYEQYF.

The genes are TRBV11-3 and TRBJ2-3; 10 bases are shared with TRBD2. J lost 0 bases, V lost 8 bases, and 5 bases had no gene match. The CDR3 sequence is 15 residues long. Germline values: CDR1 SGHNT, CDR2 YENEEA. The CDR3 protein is CASAAGGPSTDTQYF. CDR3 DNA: TGTGCCAGCGCAGCGGGAGGGCCGAGCACAGATACGCAGTATTTT.

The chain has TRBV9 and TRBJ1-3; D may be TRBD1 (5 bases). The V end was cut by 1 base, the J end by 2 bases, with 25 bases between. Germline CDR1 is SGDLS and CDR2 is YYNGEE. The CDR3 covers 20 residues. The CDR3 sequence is CASSVPINRPAGEAGNTIYF. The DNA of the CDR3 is TGTGCCAGCAGCGTACCCATAAATCGACCGGCGGGGGAGGCTGGAAACACCATATATTTT.

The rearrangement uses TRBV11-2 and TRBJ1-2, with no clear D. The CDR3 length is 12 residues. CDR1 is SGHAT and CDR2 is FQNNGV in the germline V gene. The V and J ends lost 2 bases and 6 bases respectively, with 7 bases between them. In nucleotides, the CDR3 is TGTGCCAGCAGCTTATCCGGGGATGGCTACACCTTC. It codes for CASSLSGDGYTF.

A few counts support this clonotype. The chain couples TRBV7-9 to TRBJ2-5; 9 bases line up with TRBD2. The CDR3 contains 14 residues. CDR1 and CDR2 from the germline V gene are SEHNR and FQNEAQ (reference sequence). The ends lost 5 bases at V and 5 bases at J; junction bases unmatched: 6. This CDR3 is CASSISGSRETQYF. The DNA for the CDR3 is TGTGCCAGCAGCATTAGCGGGAGTAGGGAGACCCAGTACTTC.

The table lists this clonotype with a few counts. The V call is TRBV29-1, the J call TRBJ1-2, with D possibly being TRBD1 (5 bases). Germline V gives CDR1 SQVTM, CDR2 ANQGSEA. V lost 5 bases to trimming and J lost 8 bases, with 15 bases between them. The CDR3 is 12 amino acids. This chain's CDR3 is CSVYTSGLGYTF. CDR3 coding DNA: TGCAGCGTTTACACTTCAGGGCTCGGCTACACCTTC.

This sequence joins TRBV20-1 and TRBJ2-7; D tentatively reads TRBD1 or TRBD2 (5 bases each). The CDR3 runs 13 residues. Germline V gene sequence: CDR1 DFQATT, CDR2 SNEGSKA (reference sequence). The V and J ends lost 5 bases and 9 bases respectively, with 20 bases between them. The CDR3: CSADALPRGVQYF. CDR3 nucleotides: TGCAGTGCTGACGCCTTACCACGAGGGGTGCAGTACTTC.

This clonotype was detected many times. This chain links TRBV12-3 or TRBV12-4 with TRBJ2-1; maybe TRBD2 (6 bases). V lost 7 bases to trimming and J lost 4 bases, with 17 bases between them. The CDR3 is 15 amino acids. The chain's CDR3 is CASISLGGVYNEQFF. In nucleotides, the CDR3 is TGTGCCAGCATTTCCCTGGGCGGGGTTTACAATGAGCAGTTCTTC.

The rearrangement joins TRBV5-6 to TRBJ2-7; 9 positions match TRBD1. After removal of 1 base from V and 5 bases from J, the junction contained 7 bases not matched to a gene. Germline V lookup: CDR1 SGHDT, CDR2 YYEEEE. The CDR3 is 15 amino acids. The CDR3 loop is CASSLKGTGFNEQYF. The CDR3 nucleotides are TGTGCCAGCAGCTTGAAAGGGACAGGGTTCAACGAGCAGTACTTC.

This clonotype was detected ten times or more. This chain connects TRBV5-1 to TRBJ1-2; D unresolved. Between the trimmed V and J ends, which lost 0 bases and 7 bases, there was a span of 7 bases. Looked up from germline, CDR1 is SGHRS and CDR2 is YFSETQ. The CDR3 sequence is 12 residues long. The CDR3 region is CASSLVGSGYTF. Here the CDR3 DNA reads TGCGCCAGCAGCTTGGTGGGGTCTGGCTACACCTTC.